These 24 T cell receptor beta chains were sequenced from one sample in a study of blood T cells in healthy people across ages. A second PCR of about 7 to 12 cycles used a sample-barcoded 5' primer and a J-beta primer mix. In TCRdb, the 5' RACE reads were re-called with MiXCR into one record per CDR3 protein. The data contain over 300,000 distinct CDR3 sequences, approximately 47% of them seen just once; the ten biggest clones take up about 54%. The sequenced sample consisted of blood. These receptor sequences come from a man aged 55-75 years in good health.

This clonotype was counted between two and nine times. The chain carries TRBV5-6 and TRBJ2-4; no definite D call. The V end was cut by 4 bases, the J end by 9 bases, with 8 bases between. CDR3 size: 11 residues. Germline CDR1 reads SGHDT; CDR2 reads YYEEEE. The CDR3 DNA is TGTGCCAGCAGCCTGTCTGGCATTCAGTACTTC. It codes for CASSLSGIQYF. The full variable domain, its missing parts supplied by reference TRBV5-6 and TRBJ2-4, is DAGVTQSPTHLIKTRGQQVTLRCSPKSGHDTVSWYQQALGQGPQFIFQYYEEEERQRGNFPDRFSGHQFPNYSSELNVNALLLGDSALYLCASSLSGIQYFGAGTRLSVL.

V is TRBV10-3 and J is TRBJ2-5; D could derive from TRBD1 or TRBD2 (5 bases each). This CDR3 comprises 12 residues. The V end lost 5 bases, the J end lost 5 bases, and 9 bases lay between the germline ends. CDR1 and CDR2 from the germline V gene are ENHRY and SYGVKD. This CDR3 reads CAISQGGETQYF. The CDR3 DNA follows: TGTGCCATCAGTCAGGGCGGGGAGACCCAGTACTTC.

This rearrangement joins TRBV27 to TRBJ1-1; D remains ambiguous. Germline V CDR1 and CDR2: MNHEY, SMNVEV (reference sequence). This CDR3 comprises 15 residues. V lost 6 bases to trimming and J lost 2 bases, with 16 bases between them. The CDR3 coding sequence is TGTGCCAGCAGACAAATGGCCGCAGGAAACACTGAAGCTTTCTTT. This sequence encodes CASRQMAAGNTEAFF.

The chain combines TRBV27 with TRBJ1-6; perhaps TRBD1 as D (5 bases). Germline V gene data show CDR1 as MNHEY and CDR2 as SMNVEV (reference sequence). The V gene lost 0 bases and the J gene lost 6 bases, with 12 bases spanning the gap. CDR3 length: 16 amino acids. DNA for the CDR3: TGTGCCAGCAGTTTATCAGCAGGGACGCCTAATTCACCCCTCCACTTT. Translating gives CASSLSAGTPNSPLHF.

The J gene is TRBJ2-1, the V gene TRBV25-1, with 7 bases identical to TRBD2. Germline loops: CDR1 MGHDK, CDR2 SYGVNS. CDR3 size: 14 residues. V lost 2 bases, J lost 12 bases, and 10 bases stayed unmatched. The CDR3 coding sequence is TGTGCCAGCAGTGAAAGATTAATAACTAGCGCGCAGTTCTTC. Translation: CASSERLITSAQFF.

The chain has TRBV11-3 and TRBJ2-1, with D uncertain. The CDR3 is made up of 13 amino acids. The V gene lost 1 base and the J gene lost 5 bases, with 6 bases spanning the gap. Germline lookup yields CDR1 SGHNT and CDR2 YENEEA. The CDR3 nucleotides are TGTGCCAGCAGCTTAGGGGCGGACAATGAGCAGTTCTTC. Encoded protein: CASSLGADNEQFF.

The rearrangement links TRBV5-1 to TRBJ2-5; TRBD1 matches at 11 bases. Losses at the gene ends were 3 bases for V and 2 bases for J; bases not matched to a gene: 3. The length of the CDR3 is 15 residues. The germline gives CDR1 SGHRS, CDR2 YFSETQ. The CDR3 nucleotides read TGCGCCAGCAGCTACGGGACAGGGGGTCAAGAGACCCAGTACTTC. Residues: CASSYGTGGQETQYF.

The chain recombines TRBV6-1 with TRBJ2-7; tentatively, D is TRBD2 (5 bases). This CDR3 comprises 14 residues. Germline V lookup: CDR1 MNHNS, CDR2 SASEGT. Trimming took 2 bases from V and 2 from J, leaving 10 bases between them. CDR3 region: CASSERGYAYEQYF. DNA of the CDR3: TGTGCCAGCAGTGAAAGAGGGTACGCCTACGAGCAGTACTTC.

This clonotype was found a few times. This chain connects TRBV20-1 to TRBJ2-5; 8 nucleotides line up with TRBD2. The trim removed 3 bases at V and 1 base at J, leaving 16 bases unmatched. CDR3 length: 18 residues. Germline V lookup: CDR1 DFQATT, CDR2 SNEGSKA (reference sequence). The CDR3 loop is CSARPKREYPLFQETQYF. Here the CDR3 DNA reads TGCAGTGCTAGGCCCAAGCGGGAGTACCCCCTCTTCCAAGAGACCCAGTACTTC.

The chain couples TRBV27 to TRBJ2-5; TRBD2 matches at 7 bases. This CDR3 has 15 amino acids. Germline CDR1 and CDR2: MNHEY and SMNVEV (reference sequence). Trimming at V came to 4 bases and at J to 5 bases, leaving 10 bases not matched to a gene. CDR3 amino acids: CASSSLGGSWETQYF. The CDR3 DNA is TGTGCCAGCAGTTCACTGGGCGGGAGCTGGGAGACCCAGTACTTC.

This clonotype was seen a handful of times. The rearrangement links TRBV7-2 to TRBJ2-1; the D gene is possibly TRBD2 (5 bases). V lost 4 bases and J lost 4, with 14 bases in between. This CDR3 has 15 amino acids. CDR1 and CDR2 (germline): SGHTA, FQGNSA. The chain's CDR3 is CASSSGLATYNEQFF. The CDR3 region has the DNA TGTGCCAGCAGCTCCGGACTTGCTACTTACAATGAGCAGTTCTTC.

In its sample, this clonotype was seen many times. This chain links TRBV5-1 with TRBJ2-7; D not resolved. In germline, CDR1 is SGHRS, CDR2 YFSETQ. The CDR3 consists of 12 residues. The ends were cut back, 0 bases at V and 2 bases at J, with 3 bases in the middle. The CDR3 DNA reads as TGCGCCAGCAGCTTGGGCACCTACGAGCAGTACTTC. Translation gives CASSLGTYEQYF.

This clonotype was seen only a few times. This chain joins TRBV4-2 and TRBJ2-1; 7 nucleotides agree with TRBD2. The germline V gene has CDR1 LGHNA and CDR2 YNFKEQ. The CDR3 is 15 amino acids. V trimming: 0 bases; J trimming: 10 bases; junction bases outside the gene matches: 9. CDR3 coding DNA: TGTGCCAGCAGCCAAGAATTGCCACAAGCGGGGGAGCAGTTCTTC. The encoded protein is CASSQELPQAGEQFF.

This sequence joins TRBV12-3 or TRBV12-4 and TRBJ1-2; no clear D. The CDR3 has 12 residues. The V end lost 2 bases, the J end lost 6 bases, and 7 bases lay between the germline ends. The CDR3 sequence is CASSLFGDGYTF. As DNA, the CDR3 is TGTGCCAGCAGTTTATTTGGCGATGGCTACACCTTC.

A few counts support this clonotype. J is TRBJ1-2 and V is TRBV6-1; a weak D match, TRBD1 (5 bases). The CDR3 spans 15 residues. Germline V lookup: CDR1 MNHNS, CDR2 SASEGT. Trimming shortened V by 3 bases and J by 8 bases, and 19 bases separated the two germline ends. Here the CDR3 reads CASSEGGQGHWGYTF. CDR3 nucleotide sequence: TGTGCCAGCAGTGAGGGAGGTCAGGGTCACTGGGGCTACACCTTC.

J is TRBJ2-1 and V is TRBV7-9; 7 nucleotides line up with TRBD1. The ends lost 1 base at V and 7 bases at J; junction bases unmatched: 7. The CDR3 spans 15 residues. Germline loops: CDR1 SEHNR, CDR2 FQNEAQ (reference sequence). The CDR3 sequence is CASSLGGGGRNEQFF. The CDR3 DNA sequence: TGTGCCAGCAGCTTAGGAGGGGGCGGTCGAAATGAGCAGTTCTTC.

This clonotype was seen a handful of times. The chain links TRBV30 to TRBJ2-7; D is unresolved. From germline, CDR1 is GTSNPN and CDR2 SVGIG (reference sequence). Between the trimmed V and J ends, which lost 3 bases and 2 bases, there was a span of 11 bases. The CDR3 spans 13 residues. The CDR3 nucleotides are TGTGCCTGGAGGTTCGGGCAGCCCTACGAGCAGTACTTC. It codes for CAWRFGQPYEQYF.

The CDR3 coding sequence is TGTGCCAGCAGCCCCCTTTTGGCGGGAGAACATCAGTCCGCAAATGAGCAGTACTTC. Protein product: CASSPLLAGEHQSANEQYF. The chain uses TRBV7-9 and TRBJ2-7, with TRBD2 identical over 7 bases. CDR1 is SEHNR and CDR2 is FQNEAQ in the germline V gene (reference sequence). Trimming took 5 bases from V and 7 from J; bases not matched to a gene: 26. The CDR3 spans 19 residues.

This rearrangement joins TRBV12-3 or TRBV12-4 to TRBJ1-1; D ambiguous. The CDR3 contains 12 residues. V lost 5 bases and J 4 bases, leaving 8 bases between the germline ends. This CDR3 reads CASSRFSTEAFF. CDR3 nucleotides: TGTGCCAGCAGTCGTTTCAGCACTGAAGCTTTCTTT.

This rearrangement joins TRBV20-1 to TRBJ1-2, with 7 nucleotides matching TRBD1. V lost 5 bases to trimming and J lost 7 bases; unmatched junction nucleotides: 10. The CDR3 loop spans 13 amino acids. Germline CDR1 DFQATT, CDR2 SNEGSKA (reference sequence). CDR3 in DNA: TGCAGTGCTTGGGACAGCAGAGAGGGTGGCTACACCTTC. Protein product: CSAWDSREGGYTF.

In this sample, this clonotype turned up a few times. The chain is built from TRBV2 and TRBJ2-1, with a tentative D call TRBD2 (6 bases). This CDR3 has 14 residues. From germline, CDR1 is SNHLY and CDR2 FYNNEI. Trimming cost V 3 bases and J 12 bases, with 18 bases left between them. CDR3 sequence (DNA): TGTGCCAGCAGTGAGGGACTGCCCTCAATAGGGCAGTTCTTC. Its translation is CASSEGLPSIGQFF.

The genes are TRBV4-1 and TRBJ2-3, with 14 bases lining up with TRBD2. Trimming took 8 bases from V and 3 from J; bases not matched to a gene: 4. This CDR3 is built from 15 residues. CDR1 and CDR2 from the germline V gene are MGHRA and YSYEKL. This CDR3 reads CASQGLAGGTDTQYF. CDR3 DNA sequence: TGCGCCAGCCAAGGACTAGCGGGGGGTACAGATACGCAGTATTTT.

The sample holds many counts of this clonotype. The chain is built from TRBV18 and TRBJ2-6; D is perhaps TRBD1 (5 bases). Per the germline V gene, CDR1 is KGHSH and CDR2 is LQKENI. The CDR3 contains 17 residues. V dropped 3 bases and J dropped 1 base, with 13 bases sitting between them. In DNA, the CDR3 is TGTGCCAGCTCACCTACACTAACAGGTTCTGGGGCCAACGTCCTGACTTTC. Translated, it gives CASSPTLTGSGANVLTF.

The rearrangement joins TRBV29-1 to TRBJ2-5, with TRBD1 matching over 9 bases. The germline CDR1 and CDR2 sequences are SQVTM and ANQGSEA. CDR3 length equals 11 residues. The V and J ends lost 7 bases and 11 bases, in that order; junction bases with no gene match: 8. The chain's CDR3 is CSARTGGGQYF. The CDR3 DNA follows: TGCAGCGCCCGAACAGGGGGCGGGCAGTACTTC.